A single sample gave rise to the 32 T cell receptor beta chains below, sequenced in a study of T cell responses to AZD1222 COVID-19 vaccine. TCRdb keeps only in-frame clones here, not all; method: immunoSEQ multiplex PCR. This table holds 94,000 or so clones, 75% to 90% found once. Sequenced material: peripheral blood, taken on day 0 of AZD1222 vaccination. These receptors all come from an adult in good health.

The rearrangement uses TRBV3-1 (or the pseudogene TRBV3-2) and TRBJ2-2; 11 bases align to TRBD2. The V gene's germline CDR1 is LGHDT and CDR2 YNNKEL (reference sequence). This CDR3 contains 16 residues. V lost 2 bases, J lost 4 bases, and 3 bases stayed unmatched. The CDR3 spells CASSQRLAGGTGELFF. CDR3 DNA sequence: TGTGCCAGCAGCCAAAGGCTAGCGGGAGGCACCGGGGAGCTGTTTTTT.

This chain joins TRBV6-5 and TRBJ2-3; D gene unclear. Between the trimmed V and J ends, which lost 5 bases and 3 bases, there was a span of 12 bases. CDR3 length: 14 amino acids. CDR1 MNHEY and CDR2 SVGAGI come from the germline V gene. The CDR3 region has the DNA TGTGCCAGCAGTCAACGTGTACGTACAGATACGCAGTATTTT. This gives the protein CASSQRVRTDTQYF.

The CDR3 sequence: CASSPGLAVPDEQFF. CDR3 nucleotides: TGCGCCAGCAGCCCTGGACTAGCCGTTCCGGATGAGCAGTTCTTC. V and J are TRBV5-1 and TRBJ2-1; 8 bases agree with TRBD2. The CDR3 runs 15 residues. Germline CDR1 reads SGHRS; CDR2 reads YFSETQ. Trimming at V came to 4 bases and at J to 8 bases, leaving 11 bases not matched to a gene.

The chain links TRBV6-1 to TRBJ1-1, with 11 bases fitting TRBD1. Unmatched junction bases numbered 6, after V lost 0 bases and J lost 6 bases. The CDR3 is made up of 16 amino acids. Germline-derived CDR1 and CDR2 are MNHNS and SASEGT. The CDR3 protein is CASSEALGTGGSEAFF. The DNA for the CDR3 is TGTGCCAGCAGTGAAGCCCTGGGGACAGGGGGTTCTGAAGCTTTCTTT.

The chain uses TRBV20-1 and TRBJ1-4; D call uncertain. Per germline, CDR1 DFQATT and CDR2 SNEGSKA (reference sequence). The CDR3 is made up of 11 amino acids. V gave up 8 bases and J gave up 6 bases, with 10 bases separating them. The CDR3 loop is CSPETDEKLFF. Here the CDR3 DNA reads TGCAGTCCGGAGACCGATGAAAAACTGTTTTTT.

In DNA, the CDR3 is TGCAGCGCCTCCGGGCGAGGTCGTAAAGCTTTCTTT. Translated: CSASGRGRKAFF. The chain uses TRBV29-1 and TRBJ1-1; D not certain. Trimming left V 7 bases short and J 9 bases short, with 18 bases between. Germline CDR1 is SQVTM and CDR2 is ANQGSEA. This CDR3 contains 12 residues. Full variable domain (outside the CDR3, taken from reference TRBV29-1 and TRBJ1-1): SAVISQKPSRDICQRGTSLTIQCQVDSQVTMMFWYRQQPGQSLTLIATANQGSEATYESGFVIDKFPISRPNLTFSTLTVSNMSPEDSSIYLCSASGRGRKAFFGQGTRLTVV.

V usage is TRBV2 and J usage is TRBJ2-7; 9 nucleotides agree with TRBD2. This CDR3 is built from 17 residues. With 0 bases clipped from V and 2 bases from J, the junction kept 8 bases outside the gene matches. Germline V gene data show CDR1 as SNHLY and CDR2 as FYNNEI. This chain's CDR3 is CASSEADPLAGPYEQYF. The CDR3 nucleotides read TGTGCCAGCAGTGAAGCGGACCCGCTAGCGGGGCCCTACGAGCAGTACTTC.

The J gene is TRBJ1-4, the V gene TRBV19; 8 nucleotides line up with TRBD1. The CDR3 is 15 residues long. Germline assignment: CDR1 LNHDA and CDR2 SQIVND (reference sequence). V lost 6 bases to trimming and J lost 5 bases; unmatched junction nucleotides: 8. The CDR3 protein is CASRDPGQENEKLFF. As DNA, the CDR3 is TGTGCCAGTAGAGACCCGGGACAGGAAAATGAAAAACTGTTTTTT.

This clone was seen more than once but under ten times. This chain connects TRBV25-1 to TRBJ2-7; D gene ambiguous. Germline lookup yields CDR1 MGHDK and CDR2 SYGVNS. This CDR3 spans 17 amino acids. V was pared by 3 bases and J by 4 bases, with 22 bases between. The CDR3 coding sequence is TGTGCCAGCAGTGATAATAGAGGAACATCCAGATTTTACGAGCAGTACTTC. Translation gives CASSDNRGTSRFYEQYF.

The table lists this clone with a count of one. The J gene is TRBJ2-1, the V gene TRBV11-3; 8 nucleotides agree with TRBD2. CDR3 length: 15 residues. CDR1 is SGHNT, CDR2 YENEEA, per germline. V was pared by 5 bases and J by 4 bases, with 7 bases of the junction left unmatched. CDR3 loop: CASSPPAGVYNEQFF. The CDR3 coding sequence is TGTGCCAGCAGCCCCCCAGCGGGAGTATACAATGAGCAGTTCTTC.

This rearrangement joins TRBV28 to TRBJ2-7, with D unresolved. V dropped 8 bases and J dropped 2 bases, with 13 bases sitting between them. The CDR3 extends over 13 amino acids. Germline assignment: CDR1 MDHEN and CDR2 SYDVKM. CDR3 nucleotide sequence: TGTGCCAGCGCAACTCGGGCGCCCTACGAGCAGTACTTC. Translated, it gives CASATRAPYEQYF.

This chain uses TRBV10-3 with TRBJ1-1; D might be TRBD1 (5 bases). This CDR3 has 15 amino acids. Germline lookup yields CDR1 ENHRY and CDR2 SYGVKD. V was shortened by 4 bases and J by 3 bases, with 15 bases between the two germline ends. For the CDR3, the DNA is TGTGCCATCAGTGGGGACCCCCTAGGGTACACTGAAGCTTTCTTT. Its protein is CAISGDPLGYTEAFF.

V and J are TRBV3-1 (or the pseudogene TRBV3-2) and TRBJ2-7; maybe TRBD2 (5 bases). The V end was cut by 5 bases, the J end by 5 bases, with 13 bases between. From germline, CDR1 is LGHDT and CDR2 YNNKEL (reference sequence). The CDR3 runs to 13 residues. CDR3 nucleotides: TGTGCCAGCAGCGGAGGACCCTTAGACGAGCAGTACTTC. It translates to CASSGGPLDEQYF.

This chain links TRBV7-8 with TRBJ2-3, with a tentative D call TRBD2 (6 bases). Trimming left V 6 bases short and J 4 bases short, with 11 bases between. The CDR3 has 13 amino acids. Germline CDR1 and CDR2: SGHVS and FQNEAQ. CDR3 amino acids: CASRSSGADTQYF. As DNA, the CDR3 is TGTGCCAGCAGGAGCTCGGGGGCAGATACGCAGTATTTT.

The DNA for the CDR3 is TGTGCCAGCAGTCCTCGGACAGGTCTCTACGAGCAGTACTTC. Translating gives CASSPRTGLYEQYF. The rearrangement links TRBV6-5 to TRBJ2-7, with 7 bases that match TRBD1. With V trimmed by 5 bases and J by 3 bases, 7 bases remained unmatched. Per the germline V gene, CDR1 is MNHEY and CDR2 is SVGAGI. The CDR3 covers 14 residues.

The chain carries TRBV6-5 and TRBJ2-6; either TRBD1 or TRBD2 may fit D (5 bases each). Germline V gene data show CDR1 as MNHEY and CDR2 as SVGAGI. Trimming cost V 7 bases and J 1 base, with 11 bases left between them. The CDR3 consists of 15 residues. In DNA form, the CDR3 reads TGTGCCAGCACGAAAGGGGAGTCTGGGGCCAACGTCCTGACTTTC. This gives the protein CASTKGESGANVLTF.

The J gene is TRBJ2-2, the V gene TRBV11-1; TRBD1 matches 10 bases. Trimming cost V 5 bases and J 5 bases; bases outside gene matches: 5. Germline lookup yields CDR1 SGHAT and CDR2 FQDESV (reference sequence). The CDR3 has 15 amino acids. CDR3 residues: CASSAPDRGTGELFF. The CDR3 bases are TGTGCCAGCAGCGCACCGGACAGGGGGACCGGGGAGCTGTTTTTT.

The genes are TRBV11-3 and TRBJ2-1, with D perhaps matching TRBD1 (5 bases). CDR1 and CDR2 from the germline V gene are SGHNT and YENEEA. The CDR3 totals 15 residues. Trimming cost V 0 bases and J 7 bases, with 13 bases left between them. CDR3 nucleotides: TGTGCCAGCAGCTTAGATCGCAGGGATTGGAATGAGCAGTTCTTC. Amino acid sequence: CASSLDRRDWNEQFF.

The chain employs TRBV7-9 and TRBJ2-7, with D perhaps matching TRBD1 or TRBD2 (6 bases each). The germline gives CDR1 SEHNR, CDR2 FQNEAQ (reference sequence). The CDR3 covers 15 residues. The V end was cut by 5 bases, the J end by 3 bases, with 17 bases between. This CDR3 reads CASSPRRGQIYEQYF. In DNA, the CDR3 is TGTGCCAGCAGCCCCCGGCGGGGACAAATCTACGAGCAGTACTTC.

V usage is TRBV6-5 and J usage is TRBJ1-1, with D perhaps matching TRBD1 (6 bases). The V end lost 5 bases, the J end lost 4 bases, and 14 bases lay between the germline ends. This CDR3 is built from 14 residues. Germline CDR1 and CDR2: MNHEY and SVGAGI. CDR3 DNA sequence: TGTGCCAGCAGTAGGTTGGGGGCCGGCACTGAAGCTTTCTTT. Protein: CASSRLGAGTEAFF.

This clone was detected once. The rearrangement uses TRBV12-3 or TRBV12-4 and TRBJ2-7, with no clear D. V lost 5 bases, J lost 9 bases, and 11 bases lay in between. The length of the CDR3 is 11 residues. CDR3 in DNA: TGTGCCAGCAGTGATAAGAGCCGGCAGTACTTC. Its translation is CASSDKSRQYF.

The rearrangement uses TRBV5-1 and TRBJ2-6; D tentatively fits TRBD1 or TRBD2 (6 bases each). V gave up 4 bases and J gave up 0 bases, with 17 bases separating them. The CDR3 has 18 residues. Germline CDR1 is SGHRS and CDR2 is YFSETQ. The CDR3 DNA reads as TGCGCCAGCAGCCGAGCGCCGGGGGCCGGCTCTGGGGCCAACGTCCTGACTTTC. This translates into CASSRAPGAGSGANVLTF.

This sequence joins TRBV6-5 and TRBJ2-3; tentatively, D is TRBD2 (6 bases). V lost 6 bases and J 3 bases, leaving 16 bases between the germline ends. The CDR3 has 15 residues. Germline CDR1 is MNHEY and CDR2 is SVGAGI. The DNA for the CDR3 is TGTGCCAGCAGCCCCGGAGGGGTTGGGACAGATACGCAGTATTTT. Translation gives CASSPGGVGTDTQYF.

The CDR3 DNA reads TGTGCCAGCAGCCTCGGGGGCACCAAGGGCTACGAGCAGTACTTC. Translating it yields CASSLGGTKGYEQYF. The chain is built from TRBV3-1 (or the pseudogene TRBV3-2) and TRBJ2-7, with D perhaps TRBD1 or TRBD2 (6 bases each). The ends were cut back, 4 bases at V and 3 bases at J, with 16 bases in the middle. This CDR3 is 15 amino acids long. Germline V CDR1 and CDR2: LGHDT, YNNKEL (reference sequence).

The DNA of the CDR3 is TGTGCCAGCAGCCGACAACCTAGCGGCAGCACAGATACGCAGTATTTT. Protein: CASSRQPSGSTDTQYF. V and J are TRBV11-2 and TRBJ2-3; 7 bases map to TRBD2. The CDR3 totals 16 residues. Germline-derived CDR1 and CDR2 are SGHAT and FQNNGV. V shed 5 bases, J shed 0 bases, and the junction held 8 bases outside the gene matches.

The CDR3 DNA reads TGTGCCAGCAGCCCAGGACTAGCGGAGAACACAGATACGCAGTATTTT. Its protein is CASSPGLAENTDTQYF. The chain has TRBV7-2 and TRBJ2-3; 10 nucleotides agree with TRBD2. The V gene end was trimmed by 5 bases and the J gene end by 2 bases; junction bases not matched to a gene: 7. The CDR3 is 16 amino acids. Germline V gives CDR1 SGHTA, CDR2 FQGNSA.

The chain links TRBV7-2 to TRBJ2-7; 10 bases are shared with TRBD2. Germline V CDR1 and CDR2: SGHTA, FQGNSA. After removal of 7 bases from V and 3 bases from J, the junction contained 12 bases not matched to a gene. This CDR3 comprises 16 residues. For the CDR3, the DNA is TGTGCCAGCACCTACCGGGGGGCTAGCGGGAGCTACGAGCAGTACTTC. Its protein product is CASTYRGASGSYEQYF.

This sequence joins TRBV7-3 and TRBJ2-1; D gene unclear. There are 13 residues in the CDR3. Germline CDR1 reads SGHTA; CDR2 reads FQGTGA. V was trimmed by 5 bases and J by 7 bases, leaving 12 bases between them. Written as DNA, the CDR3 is TGTGCCAGCAGCAGCTCCCGTGGAAATGAGCAGTTCTTC. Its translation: CASSSSRGNEQFF.

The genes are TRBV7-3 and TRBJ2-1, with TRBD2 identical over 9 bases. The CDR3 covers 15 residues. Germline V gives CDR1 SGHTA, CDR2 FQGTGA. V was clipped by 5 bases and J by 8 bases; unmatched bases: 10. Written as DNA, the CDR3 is TGTGCCAGCAGCCTGGGGGTAGCGGGAGCGGATGAGCAGTTCTTC. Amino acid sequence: CASSLGVAGADEQFF.

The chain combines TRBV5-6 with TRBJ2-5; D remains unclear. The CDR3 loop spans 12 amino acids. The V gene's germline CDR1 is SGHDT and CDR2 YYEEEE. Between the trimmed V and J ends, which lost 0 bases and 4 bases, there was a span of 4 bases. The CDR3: CASSLAGETQYF. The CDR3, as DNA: TGTGCCAGCAGCTTGGCCGGAGAGACCCAGTACTTC.

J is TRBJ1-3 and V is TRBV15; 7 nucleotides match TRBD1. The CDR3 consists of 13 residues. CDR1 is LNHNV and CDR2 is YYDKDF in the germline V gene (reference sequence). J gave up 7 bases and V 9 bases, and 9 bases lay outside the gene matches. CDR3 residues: CATQTGRGNTIYF. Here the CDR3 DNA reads TGTGCCACTCAGACAGGGAGGGGTAACACCATATATTTT.

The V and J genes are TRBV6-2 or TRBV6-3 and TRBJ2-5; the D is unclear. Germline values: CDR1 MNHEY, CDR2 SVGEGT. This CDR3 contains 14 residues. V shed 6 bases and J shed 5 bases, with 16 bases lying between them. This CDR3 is CASSPTGRRETQYF. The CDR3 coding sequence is TGTGCCAGCAGCCCGACGGGTCGCCGGGAGACCCAGTACTTC.